This T cell receptor (beta chain) stems from a study of graft-versus-host responses after intestinal transplantation. The V end lost 8 bases, the J end lost 7 bases, and 21 bases lay between the germline ends. CDR3 length: 15 amino acids. Germline CDR1 is MRHNA and CDR2 is SNTAGT. Notes on this clone: Its antigen is unknown.

The repertoire was sequenced with immunoSEQ multiplex PCR; TCRdb's copy has only in-frame clones and lacks some. The table lists 100,000 or so clones, more than 75% of them singletons, with around 0.98% in the top ten. The sequencing used unstimulated CD4+ T cells sorted from spleen or lymph node cells, collected before transplant. This chain links TRBV6-4 with TRBJ2-1, with a weak D call TRBD1 (6 bases). This sequence originates from a human donor who was the organ donor for an intestinal transplant. The CDR3 reads CASAHRAREVNEQFF. Written as DNA, the CDR3 is TGTGCCAGCGCCCACAGGGCTAGGGAAGTTAATGAGCAGTTCTTC.